This entry concerns a single T cell receptor beta chain. This entry comes from a study of blood T cell repertoires in COVID-19. Study overall: Samples taken during acute and convalescent COVID-19 were collected in the United States, Italy and Spain. Nucleic acid was either cDNA or gDNA, and it came from T cells, B-cell-depleted T cells, or PBMCs.

Authors' processing steps: Amplification from reference gene primers served as the basis for estimated nucleated cell counts. Profiling relied on immunoSEQ multiplex PCR, and the TCRdb table lists in-frame clones only, not all of them. That table gives V, J and clone size, and the DNA gave D and trimming. The data show about 200,000 clones, with around 86% seen just once and 5.5% to 8% held by the top ten. Specimen: peripheral blood. This clonotype was sampled from a man between 60 and 70 years old who had recovered from COVID-19.

This CDR3 reads CASSPTGAGELFF. CDR3 coding DNA: TGTGCCAGCAGCCCCACAGGGGCCGGGGAGCTGTTTTTT. The chain employs TRBV5-4 and TRBJ2-2, with TRBD1 identical over 7 bases. Germline V gives CDR1 SGHNT, CDR2 YYREEE (reference sequence). The V segment lost 4 bases and the J segment 6 bases; nucleotides outside the gene matches: 3. CDR3 length: 13 residues. Full variable domain (rest looked up from reference TRBV5-4 and TRBJ2-2): ETGVTQSPTHLIKTRGQQVTLRCSSQSGHNTVSWYQQALGQGPQFIFQYYREEENGRGNFPPRFSGLQFPNYSSELNVNALELDDSALYLCASSPTGAGELFFGEGSRLTVL.